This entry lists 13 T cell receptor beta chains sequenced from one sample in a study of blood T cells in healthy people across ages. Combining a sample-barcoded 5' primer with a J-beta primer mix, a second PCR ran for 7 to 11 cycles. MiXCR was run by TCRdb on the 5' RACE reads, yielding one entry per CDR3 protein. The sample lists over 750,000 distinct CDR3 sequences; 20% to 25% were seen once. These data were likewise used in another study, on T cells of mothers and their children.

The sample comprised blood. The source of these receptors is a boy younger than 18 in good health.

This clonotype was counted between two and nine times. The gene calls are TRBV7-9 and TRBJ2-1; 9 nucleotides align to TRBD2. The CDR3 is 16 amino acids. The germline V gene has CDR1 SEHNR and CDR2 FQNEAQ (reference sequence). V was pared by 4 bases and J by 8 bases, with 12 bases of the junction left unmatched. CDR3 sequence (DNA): TGTGCCAGCAGCTACCTTTGGGCGGGAGGGCCCTATGAGCAGTTCTTC. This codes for CASSYLWAGGPYEQFF.

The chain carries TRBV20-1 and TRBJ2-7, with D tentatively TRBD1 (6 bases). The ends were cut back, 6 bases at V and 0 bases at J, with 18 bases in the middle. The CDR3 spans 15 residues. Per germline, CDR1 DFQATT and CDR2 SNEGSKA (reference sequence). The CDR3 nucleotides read TGCAGTGCAACCGGACAGACTCTAAGCTCCTACGAGCAGTACTTC. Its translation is CSATGQTLSSYEQYF.

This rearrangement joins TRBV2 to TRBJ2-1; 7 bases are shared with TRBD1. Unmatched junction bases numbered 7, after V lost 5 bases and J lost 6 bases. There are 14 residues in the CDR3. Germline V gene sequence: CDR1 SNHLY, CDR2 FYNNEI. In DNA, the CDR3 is TGTGCCAGCAGTCCTCTCCGGACAGGCAATGAGCAGTTCTTC. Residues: CASSPLRTGNEQFF.

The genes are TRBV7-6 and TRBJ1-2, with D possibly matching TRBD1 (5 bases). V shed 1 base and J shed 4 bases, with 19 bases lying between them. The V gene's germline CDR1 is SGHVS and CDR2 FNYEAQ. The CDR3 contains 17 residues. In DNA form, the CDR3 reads TGTGCCAGCAGCTTAGATGGACCCCCGCGGGGGGGCTATGGCTACACCTTC. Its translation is CASSLDGPPRGGYGYTF.

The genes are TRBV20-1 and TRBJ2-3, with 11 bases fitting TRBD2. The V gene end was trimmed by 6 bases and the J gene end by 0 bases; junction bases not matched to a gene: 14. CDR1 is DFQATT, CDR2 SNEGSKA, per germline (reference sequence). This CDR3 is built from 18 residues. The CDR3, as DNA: TGCAGTGCCCCTTCGGGCACTAGCGGGAGACATAGCACAGATACGCAGTATTTT. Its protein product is CSAPSGTSGRHSTDTQYF.

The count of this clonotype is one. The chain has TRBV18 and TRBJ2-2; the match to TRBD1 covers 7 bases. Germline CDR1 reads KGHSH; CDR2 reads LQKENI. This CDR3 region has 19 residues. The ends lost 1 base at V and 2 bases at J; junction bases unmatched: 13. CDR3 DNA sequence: TGTGCCAGCTCACCACGTGCGCTCCGGGGACAGAGTAACACCGGGGAGCTGTTTTTT. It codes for CASSPRALRGQSNTGELFF. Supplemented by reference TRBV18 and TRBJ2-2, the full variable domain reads NAGVMQNPRHLVRRRGQEARLRCSPMKGHSHVYWYRQLPEEGLKFMVYLQKENIIDESGMPKERFSAEFPKEGPSILRIQQVVRGDSAAYFCASSPRALRGQSNTGELFFGEGSRLTVL.

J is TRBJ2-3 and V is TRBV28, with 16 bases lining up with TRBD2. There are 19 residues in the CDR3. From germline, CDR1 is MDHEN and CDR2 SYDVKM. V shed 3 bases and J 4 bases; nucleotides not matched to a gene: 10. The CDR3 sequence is CASSLPPGTSGRAADTQYF. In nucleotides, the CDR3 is TGTGCCAGCAGTTTGCCCCCTGGGACTAGCGGGAGGGCCGCAGATACGCAGTATTTT.

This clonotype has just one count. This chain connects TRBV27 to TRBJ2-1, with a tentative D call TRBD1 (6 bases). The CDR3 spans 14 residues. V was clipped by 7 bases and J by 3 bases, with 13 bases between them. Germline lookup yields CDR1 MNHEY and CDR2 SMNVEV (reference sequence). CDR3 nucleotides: TGTGCCAGCAAGCCCGGGACAATCTACAATGAGCAGTTCTTC. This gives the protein CASKPGTIYNEQFF.

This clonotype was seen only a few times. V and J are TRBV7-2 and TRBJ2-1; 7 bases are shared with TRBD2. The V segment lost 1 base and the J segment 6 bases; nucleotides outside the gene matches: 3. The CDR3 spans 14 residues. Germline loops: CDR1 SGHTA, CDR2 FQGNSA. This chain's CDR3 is CASSLVPGGNEQFF. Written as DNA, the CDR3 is TGTGCCAGCAGCTTAGTTCCGGGAGGCAATGAGCAGTTCTTC.

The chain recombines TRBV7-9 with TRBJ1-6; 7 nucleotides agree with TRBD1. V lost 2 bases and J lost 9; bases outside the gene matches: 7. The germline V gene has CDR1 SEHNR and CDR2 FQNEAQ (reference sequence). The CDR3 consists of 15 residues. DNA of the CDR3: TGTGCCAGCAGCTTATCAGCAGGGGGGATTTCACCCCTCCACTTT. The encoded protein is CASSLSAGGISPLHF. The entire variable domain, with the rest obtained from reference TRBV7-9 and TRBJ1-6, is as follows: DTGVSQNPRHKITKRGQNVTFRCDPISEHNRLYWYRQTLGQGPEFLTYFQNEAQLEKSRLLSDRFSAERPKGSFSTLEIQRTEQGDSAMYLCASSLSAGGISPLHFGNGTRLTVT.

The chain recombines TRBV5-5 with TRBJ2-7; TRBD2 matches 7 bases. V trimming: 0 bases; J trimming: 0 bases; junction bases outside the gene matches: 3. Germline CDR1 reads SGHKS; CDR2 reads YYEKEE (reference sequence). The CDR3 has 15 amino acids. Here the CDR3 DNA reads TGTGCCAGCAGCTTGGTCCCTAGCGGCTCCTACGAGCAGTACTTC. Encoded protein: CASSLVPSGSYEQYF.

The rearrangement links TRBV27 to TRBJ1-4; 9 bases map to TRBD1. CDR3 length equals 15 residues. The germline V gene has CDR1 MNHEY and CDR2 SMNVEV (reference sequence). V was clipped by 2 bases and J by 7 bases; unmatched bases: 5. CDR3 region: CASSLTGTGREKLFF. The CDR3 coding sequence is TGTGCCAGCAGTTTAACCGGGACAGGGCGTGAAAAACTGTTTTTT.

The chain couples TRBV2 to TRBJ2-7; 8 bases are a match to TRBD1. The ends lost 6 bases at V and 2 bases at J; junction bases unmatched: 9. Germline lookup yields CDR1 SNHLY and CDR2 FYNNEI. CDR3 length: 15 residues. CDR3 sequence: CASRGGRGPPYEQYF. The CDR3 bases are TGTGCCAGCAGGGGAGGCAGGGGGCCCCCCTACGAGCAGTACTTC.